This entry concerns a single T cell receptor (beta chain). No antigen is known for it. The data were taken from a study of OX40 agonist ivuxolimab in advanced cancers. Study as a whole: Clinicians treated patients with ivuxolimab, an agonistic anti-OX40 (CD134) antibody. Checkpoint inhibitors had been given previously to 40% of patients. Averaging roughly 60 years in age, with a range of 23 to 79, the cohort was 82.7% male. The study, taken as a whole, reports: Average numbers of expanded clones were greater in CD8+ T cells than in CD4+.

Germline-derived CDR1 and CDR2 are MNHNY and SVGAGI (reference sequence). This CDR3 comprises 11 residues. V was shortened by 0 bases and J by 11 bases, with 7 bases between the two germline ends. TCRdb's table, derived via immunoSEQ multiplex PCR, lists solely in-frame clones and lacks some. The profile shows 80,000 to 85,000 clones, about 88% of them singletons. This clonotype was sampled from an adult with an advanced solid tumor such as melanoma, head and neck, liver or kidney cancer. This specimen consisted of CD4+ or CD8+ T cells sorted from blood, obtained in a trial of the OX40 agonist ivuxolimab. V gene TRBV6-6 combines with J gene TRBJ1-1; D call uncertain. CDR3 in amino acids: CASSYSAWAFF. DNA of the CDR3: TGTGCCAGCAGTTACTCTGCGTGGGCTTTCTTT.